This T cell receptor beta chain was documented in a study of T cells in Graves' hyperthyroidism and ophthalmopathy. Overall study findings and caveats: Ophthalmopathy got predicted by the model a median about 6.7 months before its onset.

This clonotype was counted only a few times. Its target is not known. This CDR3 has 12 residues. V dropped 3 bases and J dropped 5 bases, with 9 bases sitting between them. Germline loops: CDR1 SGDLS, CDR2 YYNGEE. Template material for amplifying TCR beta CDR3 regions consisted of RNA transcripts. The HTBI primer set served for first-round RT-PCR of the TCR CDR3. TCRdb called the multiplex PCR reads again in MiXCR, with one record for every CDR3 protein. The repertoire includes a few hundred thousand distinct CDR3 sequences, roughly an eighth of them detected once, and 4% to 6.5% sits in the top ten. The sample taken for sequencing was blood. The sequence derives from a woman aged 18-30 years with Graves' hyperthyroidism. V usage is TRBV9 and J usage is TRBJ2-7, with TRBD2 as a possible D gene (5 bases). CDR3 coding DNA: TGTGCCAGCAGCGAGGGAGAGAACGAGCAGTACTTC. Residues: CASSEGENEQYF.